This TCR beta chain was obtained from a study of T cell responses to AZD1222 COVID-19 vaccine. Study-wide points: Of the AZD1222 recipients, only 5 to 7 were seropositive at baseline.

Germline values: CDR1 SGHTA, CDR2 FQGNSA. The CDR3 is 17 amino acids. With V trimmed by 1 base and J by 0 bases, 6 bases remained unmatched. Comments on this clone: Its antigen is still unknown.

Sequencing used immunoSEQ multiplex PCR; TCRdb keeps in-frame clones, though not all of them. Of 130,000 to 150,000 clones listed, approximately 90% are singletons. The V gene is TRBV7-2, the J gene TRBJ2-7, with 10 bases matching TRBD2. The receptor comes from an adult in good health. This specimen consisted of peripheral blood, obtained on day 0 of AZD1222 vaccination. The DNA for the CDR3 is TGTGCCAGCAGCTTAGGGCTAGCGGGGGTGAGCTCCTACGAGCAGTACTTC. Translating it yields CASSLGLAGVSSYEQYF.